The 24 T cell receptor beta chains presented below share a single source sample, sequenced in a study of graft-versus-host responses after intestinal transplantation. Sequencing used immunoSEQ multiplex PCR; TCRdb keeps in-frame clones, though not all of them. This table has more than 40,000 clones, approximately 95% appearing once. These receptors have no known antigen. The specimen was unstimulated CD8+ T cells sorted from spleen or lymph node cells, collected before transplant. Receptors originate from a human donor who was the organ donor for an intestinal transplant.

The chain links TRBV18 to TRBJ1-2; D may be TRBD1 (6 bases). This CDR3 is 17 amino acids long. The germline V gene has CDR1 KGHSH and CDR2 LQKENI. V shed 3 bases and J shed 0 bases, with 17 bases lying between them. In nucleotides, the CDR3 is TGTGCCAGCTCACCCGACAGGCTAATGGAAGCTAACTATGGCTACACCTTC. Translated: CASSPDRLMEANYGYTF.

This chain uses TRBV11-1 with TRBJ2-7; 9 bases map to TRBD1. Germline lookup yields CDR1 SGHAT and CDR2 FQDESV (reference sequence). This CDR3 comprises 16 residues. Germline trimming cut 4 bases from V and 1 base from J; bases unmatched to any gene: 8. The CDR3 sequence: CASSSRGQGLSYEQYF. The CDR3, as DNA: TGTGCCAGCAGCTCAAGGGGACAGGGCCTTTCCTACGAGCAGTACTTC.

The table lists this clone with a count of one. The V call is TRBV4-1, the J call TRBJ2-2; D may correspond to TRBD1 or TRBD2 (5 bases each). V was shortened by 2 bases and J by 4 bases, with 20 bases between the two germline ends. The CDR3 spans 18 residues. Germline CDR1 MGHRA, CDR2 YSYEKL. The CDR3 here is CASSQFVVGASGTGELFF. The CDR3 DNA is TGCGCCAGCAGCCAATTTGTAGTCGGGGCTTCGGGCACCGGGGAGCTGTTTTTT.

The chain has TRBV5-1 and TRBJ2-7; maybe TRBD1 (5 bases). Germline CDR1 reads SGHRS; CDR2 reads YFSETQ. V dropped 1 base and J dropped 3 bases, with 14 bases sitting between them. This CDR3 contains 15 residues. The CDR3, as DNA: TGCGCCAGCAGCTTGTCGGCAGGGCCGGTCTACGAGCAGTACTTC. The encoded protein is CASSLSAGPVYEQYF. Filled out from reference TRBV5-1 and TRBJ2-7, the complete variable domain reads KAGVTQTPRYLIKTRGQQVTLSCSPISGHRSVSWYQQTPGQGLQFLFEYFSETQRNKGNFPGRFSGRQFSNSRSEMNVSTLELGDSALYLCASSLSAGPVYEQYFGPGTRLTVT.

This chain links TRBV4-1 with TRBJ1-2; maybe TRBD1 (5 bases). Trimming took off 1 base at V and 1 base at J, with 16 bases between the two ends. The germline V gene encodes CDR1 MGHRA and CDR2 YSYEKL. The CDR3 totals 17 residues. The CDR3 is CASSQVKSWGINYGYTF. The CDR3 DNA follows: TGCGCCAGCAGCCAAGTAAAGTCATGGGGGATTAACTATGGCTACACCTTC.

V gene TRBV11-3 combines with J gene TRBJ2-2, with D perhaps matching TRBD2 (6 bases). The CDR3 loop spans 17 amino acids. V was pared by 5 bases and J by 5 bases, with 21 bases between. Looked up from germline, CDR1 is SGHNT and CDR2 is YENEEA. CDR3 loop: CASSPLEGLLLTGELFF. The CDR3 DNA follows: TGTGCCAGCAGCCCCCTGGAGGGCCTGCTGCTGACCGGGGAGCTGTTTTTT.

The table lists this clone with a count of one. The rearrangement joins TRBV7-6 to TRBJ2-7; D may be TRBD2 (7 bases). V was clipped by 5 bases and J by 6 bases, with 14 bases between them. The CDR3 runs 13 residues. Germline CDR1 reads SGHVS; CDR2 reads FNYEAQ. The CDR3 is CASSIGGGGEQYF. The CDR3 nucleotides read TGTGCCAGCAGCATAGGGGGGGGTGGCGAGCAGTACTTC.

This clone was observed a single time. J is TRBJ1-1 and V is TRBV4-1; 10 positions match TRBD1. The CDR3 extends over 14 amino acids. Losses at the gene ends were 1 base for V and 4 bases for J; bases not matched to a gene: 0. Germline CDR1 and CDR2: MGHRA and YSYEKL. The CDR3 is CASSQGQGATEAFF. Written as DNA, the CDR3 is TGCGCCAGCAGCCAAGGACAGGGGGCCACTGAAGCTTTCTTT.

The genes are TRBV27 and TRBJ2-5; the match to TRBD2 covers 8 bases. The CDR3 sequence is 13 residues long. Germline CDR1 reads MNHEY; CDR2 reads SMNVEV (reference sequence). Trimming at V came to 7 bases and at J to 4 bases, leaving 5 bases not matched to a gene. Written as DNA, the CDR3 is TGTGCCAGCATGGGCGGGGGGAGAGAGACCCAGTACTTC. Its translation: CASMGGGRETQYF.

V gene TRBV27 combines with J gene TRBJ1-1; D unclear. The CDR3 runs to 14 residues. The V and J ends lost 2 bases and 2 bases respectively, with 9 bases between them. Germline CDR1 MNHEY, CDR2 SMNVEV (reference sequence). CDR3: CASSLLTGNTEAFF. The CDR3 DNA is TGTGCCAGCAGTTTACTGACGGGAAACACTGAAGCTTTCTTT.

The rearrangement uses TRBV6-6 and TRBJ1-1, with 8 bases that match TRBD1. V lost 6 bases and J lost 6; bases outside the gene matches: 6. The CDR3 runs 13 residues. Germline V gives CDR1 MNHNY, CDR2 SVGAGI (reference sequence). The CDR3: CASSSQGEAEAFF. CDR3 sequence (DNA): TGTGCCAGCAGCTCACAGGGGGAGGCTGAAGCTTTCTTT.

The genes are TRBV28 and TRBJ1-3; possible D gene TRBD1, 5 bases. Germline loops: CDR1 MDHEN, CDR2 SYDVKM. This CDR3 has 15 residues. V gave up 5 bases and J gave up 0 bases, with 11 bases separating them. CDR3 region: CASSIGTDSGNTIYF. The CDR3 nucleotides are TGTGCCAGCAGTATAGGGACCGACTCTGGAAACACCATATATTTT.

The CDR3 sequence is CASSLTGDGYTF. The CDR3 DNA follows: TGTGCCAGCAGCCTTACAGGCGATGGCTACACCTTC. The genes are TRBV4-2 and TRBJ1-2; D possibly corresponds to TRBD1 (5 bases). CDR1 and CDR2 (germline): LGHNA, YNFKEQ. The length of the CDR3 is 12 residues. V lost 4 bases and J lost 6, with 9 bases in between.

This rearrangement joins TRBV16 to TRBJ2-3; D may be TRBD1 (5 bases). The germline CDR1 and CDR2 sequences are KGHSY and FQNENV. V dropped 3 bases and J dropped 2 bases, with 15 bases sitting between them. The CDR3 length is 16 residues. This chain's CDR3 is CASSHGSMGHTDTQYF. CDR3 DNA sequence: TGTGCCAGCAGCCACGGTTCTATGGGGCACACAGATACGCAGTATTTT.

The chain carries TRBV19 and TRBJ1-2, with D perhaps TRBD1 (5 bases). The V gene lost 6 bases and the J gene lost 4 bases, with 12 bases spanning the gap. The CDR3 spans 13 residues. Germline-derived CDR1 and CDR2 are LNHDA and SQIVND (reference sequence). The CDR3 spells CASREGTPYGYTF. The CDR3 nucleotides are TGTGCCAGTAGGGAAGGGACCCCCTATGGCTACACCTTC.

The genes are TRBV13 and TRBJ2-7; D is undetermined. V was pared by 1 base and J by 5 bases, with 6 bases between. From germline, CDR1 is PRHDT and CDR2 FYEKMQ (reference sequence). The CDR3 covers 12 residues. CDR3 sequence reads: CASSLVGNEQYF. The CDR3 DNA reads as TGTGCCAGCAGCTTAGTGGGAAACGAGCAGTACTTC.

The chain couples TRBV4-3 to TRBJ2-1; 7 bases line up with TRBD1. J was trimmed by 8 bases and V by 6 bases; bases with no gene match: 13. Germline V gene sequence: CDR1 LGHNA, CDR2 YSLEER. The CDR3 is 15 residues long. The CDR3 spells CASSSSDRVFDEQFF. CDR3 DNA sequence: TGCGCCAGCAGTTCTTCCGACAGGGTATTCGATGAGCAGTTCTTC.

The V call is TRBV5-1, the J call TRBJ2-7; the D gene is possibly TRBD2 (7 bases). This CDR3 has 16 residues. The V gene's germline CDR1 is SGHRS and CDR2 YFSETQ. V dropped 4 bases and J dropped 6 bases, with 23 bases sitting between them. The CDR3 nucleotides read TGCGCCAGCAGCAAAAACGGGGGGCCGCCACTTGGCGAGCAGTACTTC. Amino acids: CASSKNGGPPLGEQYF.

The DNA for the CDR3 is TGTGCCAGCAGCTATAGGGACAGCTCCTACGAGCAGTACTTC. Protein: CASSYRDSSYEQYF. The J gene is TRBJ2-7, the V gene TRBV11-3, with 7 positions matching TRBD1. J was trimmed by 0 bases and V by 4 bases; bases with no gene match: 3. Per the germline V gene, CDR1 is SGHNT and CDR2 is YENEEA. CDR3 size: 14 residues.

The gene calls are TRBV4-3 and TRBJ1-4, with TRBD1 matching over 9 bases. The CDR3 spans 15 residues. V shed 4 bases and J 6 bases; nucleotides not matched to a gene: 6. Germline V lookup: CDR1 LGHNA, CDR2 YSLEER. CDR3 nucleotides: TGCGCCAGCAGCCTTGGACAGGGGAGGGATGAAAAACTGTTTTTT. Amino acid sequence: CASSLGQGRDEKLFF.

The V call is TRBV10-3, the J call TRBJ1-6; 8 positions match TRBD1. The CDR3 consists of 16 residues. Trimming cost V 6 bases and J 7 bases; bases outside gene matches: 11. Looked up from germline, CDR1 is ENHRY and CDR2 is SYGVKD. CDR3 bases: TGTGCCATCAGCCTCACATTACAGGGGGAAAATTCACCCCTCCACTTT. Protein product: CAISLTLQGENSPLHF.

This clone was detected only once. The V gene is TRBV9, the J gene TRBJ1-2, with a weak D call TRBD1 (6 bases). The V gene lost 6 bases and the J gene lost 6 bases, with 18 bases spanning the gap. This CDR3 spans 14 amino acids. CDR1 and CDR2 from the germline V gene are SGDLS and YYNGEE. The CDR3 region is CASTKRTVGDGYTF. CDR3 bases: TGTGCCAGCACCAAGCGGACAGTGGGGGATGGCTACACCTTC.

In its sample, this clone was seen once. The CDR3 region has the DNA TGTGCCAGCAGCTCGACTAGCGGGAGCTACAATGAGCAGTTCTTC. It is translated as CASSSTSGSYNEQFF. The J gene is TRBJ2-1, the V gene TRBV7-9, with 12 bases aligning to TRBD2. The V gene end was trimmed by 4 bases and the J gene end by 3 bases; junction bases not matched to a gene: 1. The CDR3 runs 15 residues. Germline V lookup: CDR1 SEHNR, CDR2 FQNEAQ (reference sequence).

The chain carries TRBV19 and TRBJ2-3; D is ambiguous. This CDR3 has 14 amino acids. Germline V gene data show CDR1 as LNHDA and CDR2 as SQIVND (reference sequence). With 9 bases removed from V and 2 bases from J, the gap between germline ends came to 15 bases. The CDR3 coding sequence is TGTGCCAGCAGATTAGGGCGGAACACAGATACGCAGTATTTT. It encodes CASRLGRNTDTQYF.